The present T cell receptor beta chain was sequenced within a study of T cells after yellow fever vaccination. Overall study results and limits: Faster peaking, at day 5 versus 15, marked a secondary response that was weaker.

TCRdb called the 5' RACE reads again in MiXCR, with one record for every CDR3 protein. The data hold 200,000 to 300,000 distinct CDR3 sequences, with roughly 6.2% observed a single time. Turning to this clonotype: Its matching antigen is unknown.

Looked up from germline, CDR1 is SGHDT and CDR2 is YYEEEE. The CDR3 is 15 amino acids. Deletions cut 0 bases from V and 3 bases from J, with 11 bases between. This chain uses TRBV5-6 with TRBJ2-3, with D perhaps given as TRBD1 or TRBD2 (6 bases each). Sequenced material: CD4+ T cells sorted from PBMCs, taken on the day of the yellow fever booster vaccination. This sequence was found in a man younger than 45 who received the YFV17D yellow fever vaccine. CDR3 nucleotides: TGTGCCAGCAGCTTGGAGTGGGGGGCGACAGATACGCAGTATTTT. Amino acid sequence: CASSLEWGATDTQYF. The entire variable domain, with the rest obtained from reference TRBV5-6 and TRBJ2-3, is as follows: DAGVTQSPTHLIKTRGQQVTLRCSPKSGHDTVSWYQQALGQGPQFIFQYYEEEERQRGNFPDRFSGHQFPNYSSELNVNALLLGDSALYLCASSLEWGATDTQYFGPGTRLTVL.